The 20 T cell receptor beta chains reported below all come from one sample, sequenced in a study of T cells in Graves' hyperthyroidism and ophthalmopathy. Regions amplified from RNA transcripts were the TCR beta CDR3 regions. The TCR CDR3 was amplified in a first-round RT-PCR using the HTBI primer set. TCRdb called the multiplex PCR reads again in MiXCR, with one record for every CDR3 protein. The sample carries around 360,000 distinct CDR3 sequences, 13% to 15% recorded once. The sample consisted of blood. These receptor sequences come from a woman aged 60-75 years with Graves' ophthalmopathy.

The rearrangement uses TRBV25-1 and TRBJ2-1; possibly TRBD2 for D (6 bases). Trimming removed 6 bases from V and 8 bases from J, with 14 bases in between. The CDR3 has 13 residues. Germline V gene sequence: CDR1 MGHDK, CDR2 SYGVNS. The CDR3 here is CASSVRGGDEQFF. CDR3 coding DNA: TGTGCCAGCAGCGTAAGGGGCGGGGATGAGCAGTTCTTC.

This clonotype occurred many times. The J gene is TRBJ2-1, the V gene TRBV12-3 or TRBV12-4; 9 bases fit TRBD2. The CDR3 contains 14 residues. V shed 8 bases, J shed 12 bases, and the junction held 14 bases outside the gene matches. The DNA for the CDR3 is TGTGCCAGCCGAGGGGGACTAGCCGTTTGGCGGCAGTTCTTC. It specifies CASRGGLAVWRQFF.

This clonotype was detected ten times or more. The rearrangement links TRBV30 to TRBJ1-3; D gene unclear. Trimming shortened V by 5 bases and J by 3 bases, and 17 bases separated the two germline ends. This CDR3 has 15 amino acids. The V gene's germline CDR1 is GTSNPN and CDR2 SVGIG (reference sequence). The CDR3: CAWARGAVSGNTIYF. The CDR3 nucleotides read TGTGCCTGGGCTCGTGGAGCAGTAAGTGGAAACACCATATATTTT.

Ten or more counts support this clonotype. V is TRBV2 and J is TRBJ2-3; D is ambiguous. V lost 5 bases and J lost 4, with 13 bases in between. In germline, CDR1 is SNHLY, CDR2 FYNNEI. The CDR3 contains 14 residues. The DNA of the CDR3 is TGTGCCAGCAGTAAGGGATTAGATCCAGATACGCAGTATTTT. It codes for CASSKGLDPDTQYF.

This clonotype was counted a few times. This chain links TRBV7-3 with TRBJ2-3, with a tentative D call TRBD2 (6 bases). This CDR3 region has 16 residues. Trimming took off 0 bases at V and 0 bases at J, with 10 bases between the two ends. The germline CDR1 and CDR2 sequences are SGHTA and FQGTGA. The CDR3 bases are TGTGCCAGCAGCTTAACGACTAGTCTTAGCACAGATACGCAGTATTTT. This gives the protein CASSLTTSLSTDTQYF.

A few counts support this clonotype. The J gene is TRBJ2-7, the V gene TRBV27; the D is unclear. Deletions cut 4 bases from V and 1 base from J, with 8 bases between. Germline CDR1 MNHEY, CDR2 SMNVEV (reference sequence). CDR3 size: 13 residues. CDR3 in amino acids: CASSSGWSYEQYF. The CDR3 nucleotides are TGTGCCAGCAGTTCCGGCTGGTCCTACGAGCAGTACTTC.

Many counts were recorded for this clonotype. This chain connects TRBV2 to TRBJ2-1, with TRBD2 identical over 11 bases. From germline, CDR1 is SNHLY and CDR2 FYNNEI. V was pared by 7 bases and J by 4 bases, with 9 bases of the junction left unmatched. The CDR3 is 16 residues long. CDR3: CASKPPLAGGYNEQFF. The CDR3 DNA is TGTGCCAGCAAACCTCCCTTAGCGGGAGGGTACAATGAGCAGTTCTTC. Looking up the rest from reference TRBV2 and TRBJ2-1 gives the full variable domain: EPEVTQTPSHQVTQMGQEVILRCVPISNHLYFYWYRQILGQKVEFLVSFYNNEISEKSEIFDDQFSVERPDGSNFTLKIRSTKLEDSAMYFCASKPPLAGGYNEQFFGPGTRLTVL.

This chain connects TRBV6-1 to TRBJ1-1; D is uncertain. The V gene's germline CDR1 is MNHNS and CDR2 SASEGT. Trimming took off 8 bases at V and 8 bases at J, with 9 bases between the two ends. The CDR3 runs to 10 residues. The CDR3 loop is CASGIREAFF. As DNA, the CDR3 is TGTGCCAGCGGAATTAGAGAAGCTTTCTTT.

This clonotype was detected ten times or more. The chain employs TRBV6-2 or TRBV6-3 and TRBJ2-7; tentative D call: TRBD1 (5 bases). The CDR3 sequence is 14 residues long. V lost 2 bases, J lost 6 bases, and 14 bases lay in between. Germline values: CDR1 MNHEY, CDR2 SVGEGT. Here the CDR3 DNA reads TGTGCCAGCAGTTACCGAGACAGCCTTTCCGAGCAGTACTTC. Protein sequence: CASSYRDSLSEQYF.

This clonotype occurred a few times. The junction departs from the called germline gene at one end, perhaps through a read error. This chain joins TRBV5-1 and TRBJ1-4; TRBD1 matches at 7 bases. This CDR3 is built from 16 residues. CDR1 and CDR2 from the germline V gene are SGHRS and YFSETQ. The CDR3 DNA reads TGTGCCAGCAGCCAAACCCAGGGGGGTACTAATGAAAAACTGTTTTTT. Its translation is CASSQTQGGTNEKLFF.

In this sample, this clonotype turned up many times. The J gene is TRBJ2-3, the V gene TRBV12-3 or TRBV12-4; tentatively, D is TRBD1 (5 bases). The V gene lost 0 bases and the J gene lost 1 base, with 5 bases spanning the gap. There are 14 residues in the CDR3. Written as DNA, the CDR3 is TGTGCCAGCAGTTTAGCCAGGGGCACAGATACGCAGTATTTT. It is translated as CASSLARGTDTQYF.

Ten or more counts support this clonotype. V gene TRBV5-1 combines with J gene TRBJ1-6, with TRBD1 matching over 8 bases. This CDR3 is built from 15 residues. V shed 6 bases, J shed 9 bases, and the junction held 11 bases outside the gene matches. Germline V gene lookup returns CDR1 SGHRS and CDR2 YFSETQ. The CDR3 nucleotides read TGCGCCAGCACCTTCGCGGACAGGGAGAGTTCACCCCTCCACTTT. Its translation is CASTFADRESSPLHF.

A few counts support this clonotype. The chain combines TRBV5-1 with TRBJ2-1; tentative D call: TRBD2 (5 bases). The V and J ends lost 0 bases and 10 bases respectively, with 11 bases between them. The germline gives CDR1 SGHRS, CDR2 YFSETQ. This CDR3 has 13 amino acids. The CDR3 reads CASSLDVEGEQFF. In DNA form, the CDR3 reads TGCGCCAGCAGCTTGGACGTCGAGGGCGAGCAGTTCTTC.

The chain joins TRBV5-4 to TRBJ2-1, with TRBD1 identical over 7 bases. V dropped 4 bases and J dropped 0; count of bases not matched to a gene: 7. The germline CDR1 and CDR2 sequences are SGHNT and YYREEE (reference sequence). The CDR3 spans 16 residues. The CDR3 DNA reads TGTGCCAGCAGCAGGGGGACAGTTAGCTCCTACAATGAGCAGTTCTTC. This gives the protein CASSRGTVSSYNEQFF.

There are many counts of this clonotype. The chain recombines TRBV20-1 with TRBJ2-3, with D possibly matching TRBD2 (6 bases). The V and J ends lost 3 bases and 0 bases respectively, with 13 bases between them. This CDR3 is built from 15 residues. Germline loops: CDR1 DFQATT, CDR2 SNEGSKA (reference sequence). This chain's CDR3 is CSASLAGPSTDTQYF. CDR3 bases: TGCAGTGCTAGCCTTGCGGGGCCTAGCACAGATACGCAGTATTTT.

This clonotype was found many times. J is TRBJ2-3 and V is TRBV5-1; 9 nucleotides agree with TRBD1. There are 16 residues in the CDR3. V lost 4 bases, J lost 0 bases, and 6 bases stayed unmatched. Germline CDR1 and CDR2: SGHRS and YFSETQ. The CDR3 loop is CASSPDRGLSTDTQYF. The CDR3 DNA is TGCGCCAGCAGCCCAGACAGGGGGTTAAGCACAGATACGCAGTATTTT.

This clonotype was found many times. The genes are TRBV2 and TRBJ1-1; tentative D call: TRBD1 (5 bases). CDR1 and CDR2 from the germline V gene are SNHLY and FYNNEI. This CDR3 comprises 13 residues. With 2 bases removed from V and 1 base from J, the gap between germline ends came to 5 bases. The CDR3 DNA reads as TGTGCCAGCAGTGAAACAGGGAACACTGAAGCTTTCTTT. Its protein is CASSETGNTEAFF.

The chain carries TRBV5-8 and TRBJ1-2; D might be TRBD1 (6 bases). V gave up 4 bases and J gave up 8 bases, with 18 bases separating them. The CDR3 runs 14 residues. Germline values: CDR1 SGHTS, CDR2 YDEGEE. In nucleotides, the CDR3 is TGTGCCAGCAGCCGCCAAGGGGGAGGGCAAGGCTACACCTTC. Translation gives CASSRQGGGQGYTF. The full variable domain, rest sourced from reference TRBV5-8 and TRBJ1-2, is EAGVTQSPTHLIKTRGQQATLRCSPISGHTSVYWYQQALGLGLQFLLWYDEGEERNRGNFPPRFSGRQFPNYSSELNVNALELEDSALYLCASSRQGGGQGYTFGSGTRLTVV.

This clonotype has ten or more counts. The CDR3 region is CASSASGGADTQYF. The DNA for the CDR3 is TGTGCCAGCAGCGCATCGGGAGGCGCAGATACGCAGTATTTT. The gene calls are TRBV28 and TRBJ2-3, with 7 bases lining up with TRBD2. The CDR3 is 14 amino acids. Germline CDR1 reads MDHEN; CDR2 reads SYDVKM. Trimming at V came to 6 bases and at J to 4 bases, leaving 7 bases not matched to a gene.

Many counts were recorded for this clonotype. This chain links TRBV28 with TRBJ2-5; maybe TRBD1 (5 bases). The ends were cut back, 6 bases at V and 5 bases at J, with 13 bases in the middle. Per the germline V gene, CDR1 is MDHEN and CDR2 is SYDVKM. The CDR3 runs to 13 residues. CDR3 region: CASRIPNRETQYF. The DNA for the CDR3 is TGTGCCAGCAGAATCCCCAACAGGGAGACCCAGTACTTC.